The sequence of this T cell receptor beta chain was determined in a study of T cells after yellow fever vaccination. With V trimmed by 5 bases and J by 8 bases, 15 bases remained unmatched. The CDR3 is made up of 17 amino acids. This clonotype was counted at least ten times. TCRdb redid the calling of the 5' RACE reads with MiXCR, one entry per CDR3 protein. The repertoire holds 250,000 or so distinct CDR3 sequences, approximately 3.6% seen once, with around a fifth in the top ten. Sequencing was performed on PBMCs, taken 15 days after the yellow fever booster vaccination. V and J are TRBV12-3 or TRBV12-4 and TRBJ1-4; TRBD1 aligns across 9 bases. This receptor was identified in a man aged 18 to 30 who received the YFV17D yellow fever vaccine. Here the CDR3 DNA reads TGTGCCAGCAGTCCATTCAAACCGGGACAGGGAAGGGAAAAACTGTTTTTT. It translates to CASSPFKPGQGREKLFF.